This T cell receptor (beta chain) was retrieved from a study of T cell repertoires in cytomegalovirus infection. Study in general: Public signatures in TCR beta pointed to CMV infection and matching HLA type.

As to this clonotype: The antigen is undetermined.

A single record per CDR3 protein comes from TCRdb applying MiXCR to the reads. This sample carries approximately 500,000 distinct CDR3 sequences, approximately 25% of them seen once, and the ten largest clones take 13%. Study outcomes and limitations: HLA-C-restricted CMV clonotypes gave the most frequent clonotype in two of eight donors.

Germline V gene lookup returns CDR1 MNHEY and CDR2 SVGAGI. CDR3 length equals 14 residues. Trimming stripped 4 bases from V and 8 bases from J, with 16 bases between. This clonotype was obtained from a human donor in good health (CMV status not recorded). Some clones in this sample may be carry-over from other donors' samples. Source material: PBMCs. The V gene is TRBV6-5, the J gene TRBJ2-3, with D maybe TRBD1 (6 bases). CDR3 loop: CASSWDRQGFTQYF. CDR3 bases: TGTGCCAGCAGTTGGGACCGCCAGGGGTTTACGCAGTATTTT.